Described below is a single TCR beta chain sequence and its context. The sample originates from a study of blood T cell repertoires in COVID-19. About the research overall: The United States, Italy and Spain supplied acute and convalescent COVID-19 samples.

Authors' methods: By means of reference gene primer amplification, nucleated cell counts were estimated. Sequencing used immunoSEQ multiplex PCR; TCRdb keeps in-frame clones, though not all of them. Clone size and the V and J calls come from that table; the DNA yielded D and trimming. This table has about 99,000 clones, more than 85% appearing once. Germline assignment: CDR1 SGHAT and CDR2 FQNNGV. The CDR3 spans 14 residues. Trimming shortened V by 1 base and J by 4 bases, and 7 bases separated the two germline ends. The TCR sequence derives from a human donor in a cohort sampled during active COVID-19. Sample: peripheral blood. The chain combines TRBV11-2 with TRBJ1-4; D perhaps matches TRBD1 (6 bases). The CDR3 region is CASSLVRGNEKLFF. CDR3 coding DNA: TGTGCCAGCAGCTTAGTCAGGGGTAATGAAAAACTGTTTTTT.